Each of the 5 T cell receptor beta chains below was sequenced from the same sample in a study of blood T cells in healthy people across ages. Alongside a J-beta primer mix, a sample-barcoded 5' primer served in a second PCR lasting roughly 7 to 12 cycles. Using its own MiXCR run on the 5' RACE reads, TCRdb lists one record per CDR3 protein. The sample has around 1.5 million distinct CDR3 sequences, 40% to 50% seen once; the top ten hold 7% to 9%. The material sequenced was blood. These receptors all stem from a woman aged 18-29 years in good health.

This clonotype was counted a few times. This chain joins TRBV12-3 or TRBV12-4 and TRBJ2-5; TRBD1 matches at 7 bases. The J segment lost 4 bases and the V segment lost 4 bases, leaving 6 bases of the junction unmatched. This CDR3 has 14 amino acids. The CDR3 is CASSSKQGTETQYF. In nucleotides, the CDR3 is TGTGCCAGCAGTTCCAAACAGGGGACAGAGACCCAGTACTTC.

A remark on this clonotype: The conserved final phenylalanine or tryptophan is absent from the CDR3, which likely points to a read error. The chain uses TRBV4-2 and TRBJ2-1; 9 bases match TRBD2. The CDR3 totals 16 residues. The germline CDR1 and CDR2 sequences are LGHNA and YNFKEQ. V dropped 1 base and J dropped 5; count of bases not matched to a gene: 6. As DNA, the CDR3 is TGTGCCAGCAGCCAAGTGGGGCGGGAGGGGAACAATGAGCAGTTCCTC. It encodes CASSQVGREGNNEQFL.

The chain combines TRBV5-1 with TRBJ2-5; D might be TRBD1 (6 bases). This CDR3 has 14 amino acids. The V end was cut by 4 bases, the J end by 4 bases, with 14 bases between. Germline values: CDR1 SGHRS, CDR2 YFSETQ. The CDR3 is CASSLTGIGETQYF. The CDR3 coding sequence is TGCGCCAGCAGCCTGACAGGAATTGGAGAGACCCAGTACTTC.

The chain uses TRBV7-9 and TRBJ2-7; D is undetermined. The germline V gene encodes CDR1 SEHNR and CDR2 FQNEAQ (reference sequence). Trimming pared 9 bases from V and 7 bases from J, leaving 16 bases between. This CDR3 is built from 12 residues. The CDR3 sequence: CASRNMRNEQYF. As DNA, the CDR3 is TGTGCCAGTCGCAACATGAGGAATGAGCAGTACTTC.

This clonotype was observed a few times. The CDR3: CSARPPGSADGYTF. CDR3 bases: TGCAGTGCTAGACCGCCAGGGTCGGCGGATGGCTACACCTTC. The chain links TRBV20-1 to TRBJ1-2; D perhaps matches TRBD1 (5 bases). The length of the CDR3 is 14 residues. Germline CDR1 is DFQATT and CDR2 is SNEGSKA (reference sequence). V was clipped by 2 bases and J by 6 bases, with 16 bases between them.